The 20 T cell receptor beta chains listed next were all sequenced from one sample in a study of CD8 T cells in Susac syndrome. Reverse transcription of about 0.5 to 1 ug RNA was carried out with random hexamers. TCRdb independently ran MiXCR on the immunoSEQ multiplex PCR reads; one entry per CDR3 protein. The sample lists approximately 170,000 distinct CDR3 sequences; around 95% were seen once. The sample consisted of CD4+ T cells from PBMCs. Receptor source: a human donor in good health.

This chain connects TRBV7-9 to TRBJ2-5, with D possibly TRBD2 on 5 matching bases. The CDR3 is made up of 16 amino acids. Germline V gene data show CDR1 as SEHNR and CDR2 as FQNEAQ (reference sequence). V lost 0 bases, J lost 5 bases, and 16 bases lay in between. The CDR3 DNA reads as TGTGCCAGCAGCTTAGCGGAGGCTAGCCTGCTGGAGACCCAGTACTTC. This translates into CASSLAEASLLETQYF.

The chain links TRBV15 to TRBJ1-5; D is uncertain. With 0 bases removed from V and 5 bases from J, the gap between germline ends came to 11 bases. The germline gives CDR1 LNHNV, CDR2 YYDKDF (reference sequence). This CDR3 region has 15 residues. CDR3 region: CATSRDGKIDQPQHF. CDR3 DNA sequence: TGTGCCACCAGCAGAGATGGGAAGATCGATCAGCCCCAGCATTTT. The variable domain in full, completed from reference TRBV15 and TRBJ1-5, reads DAMVIQNPRYQVTQFGKPVTLSCSQTLNHNVMYWYQQKSSQAPKLLFHYYDKDFNNEADTPDNFQSRRPNTSFCFLDIRSPGLGDTAMYLCATSRDGKIDQPQHFGDGTRLSIL.

CDR3 DNA sequence: TGTGCCAGCAGTGATTTTGGGACAGGGGGAGAGACCCAGTACTTC. Amino acids: CASSDFGTGGETQYF. This rearrangement joins TRBV25-1 to TRBJ2-5; 11 nucleotides line up with TRBD1. Germline V gene sequence: CDR1 MGHDK, CDR2 SYGVNS. V trimming: 3 bases; J trimming: 4 bases; junction bases outside the gene matches: 4. CDR3 length: 15 amino acids.

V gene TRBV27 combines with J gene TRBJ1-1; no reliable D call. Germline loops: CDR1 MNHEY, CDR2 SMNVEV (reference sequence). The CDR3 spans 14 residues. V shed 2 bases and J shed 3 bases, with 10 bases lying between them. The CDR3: CASSLRAWDTEAFF. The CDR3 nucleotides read TGTGCCAGCAGTTTAAGGGCGTGGGACACTGAAGCTTTCTTT.

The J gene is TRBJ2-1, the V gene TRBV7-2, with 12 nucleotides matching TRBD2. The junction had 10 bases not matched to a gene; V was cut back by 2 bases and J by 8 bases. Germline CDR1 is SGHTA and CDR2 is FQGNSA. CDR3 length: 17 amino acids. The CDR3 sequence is CASSLKAVTSGGYEQFF. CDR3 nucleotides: TGTGCCAGCAGCTTAAAGGCCGTGACTAGCGGGGGCTATGAGCAGTTCTTC.

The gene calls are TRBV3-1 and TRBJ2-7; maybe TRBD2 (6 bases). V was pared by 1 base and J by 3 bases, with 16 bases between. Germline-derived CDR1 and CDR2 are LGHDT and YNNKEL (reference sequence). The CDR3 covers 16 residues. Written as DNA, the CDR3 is TGTGCCAGCAGCCAAGGCCCCTTCGGAGGGCTCTACGAGCAGTACTTC. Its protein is CASSQGPFGGLYEQYF.

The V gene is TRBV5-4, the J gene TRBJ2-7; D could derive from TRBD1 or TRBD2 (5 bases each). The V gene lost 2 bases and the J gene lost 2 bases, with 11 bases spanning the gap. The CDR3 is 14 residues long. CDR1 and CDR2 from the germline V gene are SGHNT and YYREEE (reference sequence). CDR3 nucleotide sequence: TGTGCCAGCAGCTTATCAGGGACCCCCTACGAGCAGTACTTC. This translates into CASSLSGTPYEQYF. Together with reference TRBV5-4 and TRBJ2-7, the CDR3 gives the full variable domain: ETGVTQSPTHLIKTRGQQVTLRCSSQSGHNTVSWYQQALGQGPQFIFQYYREEENGRGNFPPRFSGLQFPNYSSELNVNALELDDSALYLCASSLSGTPYEQYFGPGTRLTVT.

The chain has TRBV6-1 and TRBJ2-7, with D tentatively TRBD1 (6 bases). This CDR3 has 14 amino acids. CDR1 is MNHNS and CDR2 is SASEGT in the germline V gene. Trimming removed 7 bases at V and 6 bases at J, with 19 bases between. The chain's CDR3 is CASTLVTTGSEQYF. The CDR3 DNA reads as TGTGCCAGCACCCTGGTAACTACAGGGTCCGAGCAGTACTTC.

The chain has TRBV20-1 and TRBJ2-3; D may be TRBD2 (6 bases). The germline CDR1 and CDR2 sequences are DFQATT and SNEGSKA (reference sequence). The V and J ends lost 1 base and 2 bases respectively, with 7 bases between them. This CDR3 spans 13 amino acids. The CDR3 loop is CSARAGDTDTQYF. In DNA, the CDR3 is TGCAGTGCTAGAGCGGGGGACACAGATACGCAGTATTTT.

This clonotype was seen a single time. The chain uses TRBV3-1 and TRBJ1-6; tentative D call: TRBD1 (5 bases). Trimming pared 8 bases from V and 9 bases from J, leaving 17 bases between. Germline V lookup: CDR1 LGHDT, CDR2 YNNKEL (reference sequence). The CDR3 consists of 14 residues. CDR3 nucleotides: TGTGCCAGCGCCTGGGGCGGCAAGAGTTCACCCCTCCACTTT. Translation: CASAWGGKSSPLHF.

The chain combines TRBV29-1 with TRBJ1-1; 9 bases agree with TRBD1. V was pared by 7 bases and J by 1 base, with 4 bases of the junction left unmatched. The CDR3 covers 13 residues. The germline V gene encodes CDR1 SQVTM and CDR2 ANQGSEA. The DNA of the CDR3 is TGCAGCGGACAGGGGGTATCGAACACTGAAGCTTTCTTT. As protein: CSGQGVSNTEAFF.

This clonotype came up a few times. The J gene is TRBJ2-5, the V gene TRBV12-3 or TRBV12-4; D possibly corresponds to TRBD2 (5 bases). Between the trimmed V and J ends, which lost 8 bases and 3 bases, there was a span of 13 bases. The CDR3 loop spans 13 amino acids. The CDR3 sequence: CASSLSGEETQYF. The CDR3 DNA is TGTGCCAGCTCGCTTTCCGGGGAAGAGACCCAGTACTTC.

As DNA, the CDR3 is TGTGCCATCAGTGAGTCGATTAGCGGGGGGGCTGGGGCCAACGTCCTGACTTTC. Protein product: CAISESISGGAGANVLTF. The chain is built from TRBV10-3 and TRBJ2-6, with 11 positions matching TRBD2. Germline loops: CDR1 ENHRY, CDR2 SYGVKD. The CDR3 loop spans 18 amino acids. J lost 2 bases, V lost 0 bases, and 3 bases had no gene match.

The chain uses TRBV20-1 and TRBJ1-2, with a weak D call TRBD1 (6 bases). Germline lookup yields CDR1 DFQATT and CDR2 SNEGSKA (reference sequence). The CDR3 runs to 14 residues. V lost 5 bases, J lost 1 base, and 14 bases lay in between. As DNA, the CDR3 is TGCAGTGCTTTGATGACAGGCTTTAACTATGGCTACACCTTC. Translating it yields CSALMTGFNYGYTF.

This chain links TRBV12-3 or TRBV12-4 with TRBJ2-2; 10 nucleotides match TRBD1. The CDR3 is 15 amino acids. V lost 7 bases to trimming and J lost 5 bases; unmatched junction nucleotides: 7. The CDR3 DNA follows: TGTGCCAGCACCGACAGGACAGGGGGAACCGGGGAGCTGTTTTTT. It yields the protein CASTDRTGGTGELFF.

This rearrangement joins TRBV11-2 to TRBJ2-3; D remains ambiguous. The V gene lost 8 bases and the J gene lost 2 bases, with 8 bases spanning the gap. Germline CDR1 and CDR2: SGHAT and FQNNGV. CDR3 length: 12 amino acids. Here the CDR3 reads CASGENTDTQYF. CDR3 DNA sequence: TGTGCCAGCGGGGAAAACACAGATACGCAGTATTTT. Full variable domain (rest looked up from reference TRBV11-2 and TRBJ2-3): EAGVAQSPRYKIIEKRQSVAFWCNPISGHATLYWYQQILGQGPKLLIQFQNNGVVDDSQLPKDRFSAERLKGVDSTLKIQPAKLEDSAVYLCASGENTDTQYFGPGTRLTVL.

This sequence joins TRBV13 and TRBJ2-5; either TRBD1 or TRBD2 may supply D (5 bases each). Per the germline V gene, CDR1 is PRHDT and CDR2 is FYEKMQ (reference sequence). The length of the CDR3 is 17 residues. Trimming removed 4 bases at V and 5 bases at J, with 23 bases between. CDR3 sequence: CASSSSRKVRGSETQYF. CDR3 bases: TGTGCCAGCAGCTCCTCCCGAAAGGTCCGGGGCAGCGAGACCCAGTACTTC.

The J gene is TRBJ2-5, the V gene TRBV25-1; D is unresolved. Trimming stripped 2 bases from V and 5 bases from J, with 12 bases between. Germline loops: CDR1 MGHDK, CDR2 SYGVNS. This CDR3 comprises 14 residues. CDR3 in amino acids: CASSEVVARETQYF. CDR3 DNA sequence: TGTGCCAGCAGTGAAGTCGTGGCGCGGGAGACCCAGTACTTC.

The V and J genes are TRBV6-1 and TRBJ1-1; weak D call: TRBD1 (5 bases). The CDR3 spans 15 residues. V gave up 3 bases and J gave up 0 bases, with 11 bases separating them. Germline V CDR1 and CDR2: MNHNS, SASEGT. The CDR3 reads CASSEFDRLNTEAFF. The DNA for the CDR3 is TGTGCCAGCAGTGAGTTCGACAGACTGAACACTGAAGCTTTCTTT.

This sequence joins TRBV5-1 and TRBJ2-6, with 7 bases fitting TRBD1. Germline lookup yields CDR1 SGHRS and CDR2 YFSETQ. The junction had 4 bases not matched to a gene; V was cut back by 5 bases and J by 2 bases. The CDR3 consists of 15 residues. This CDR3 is CASREGATGANVLTF. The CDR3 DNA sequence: TGCGCCAGCAGAGAGGGGGCTACTGGGGCCAACGTCCTGACTTTC.